These 16 T cell receptor beta chains came from one sample sequenced in a study of T cells in Graves' hyperthyroidism and ophthalmopathy. RNA transcripts were the template for amplifying TCR beta CDR3 regions. The study used the HTBI primer set for a first-round RT-PCR of the TCR CDR3. TCRdb ran MiXCR on the multiplex PCR reads and lists one entry per CDR3 protein. This sample carries some 350,000 distinct CDR3 sequences, less than 20% of them seen once, and the ten largest clones take 28%. Sequences were obtained from blood. These receptors were obtained from a woman aged 18-30 years with Graves' hyperthyroidism that later progressed to Graves' ophthalmopathy.

The V call is TRBV10-3, the J call TRBJ2-7; 7 bases match TRBD2. Germline V lookup: CDR1 ENHRY, CDR2 SYGVKD. J gave up 2 bases and V 8 bases, and 9 bases lay outside the gene matches. The CDR3 sequence is 14 residues long. The CDR3 reads CAIGATSATYEQYF. In DNA, the CDR3 is TGTGCCATCGGGGCCACTAGCGCTACCTACGAGCAGTACTTC.

The rearrangement links TRBV11-2 to TRBJ2-1, with 9 nucleotides matching TRBD2. V lost 1 base to trimming and J lost 2 bases; unmatched junction nucleotides: 3. The CDR3 loop spans 16 amino acids. Germline V CDR1 and CDR2: SGHAT, FQNNGV. The chain's CDR3 is CASSLGTSAPYNEQFF. DNA of the CDR3: TGTGCCAGCAGCTTAGGGACTAGCGCGCCCTACAATGAGCAGTTCTTC. Looking up the rest from reference TRBV11-2 and TRBJ2-1 gives the full variable domain: EAGVAQSPRYKIIEKRQSVAFWCNPISGHATLYWYQQILGQGPKLLIQFQNNGVVDDSQLPKDRFSAERLKGVDSTLKIQPAKLEDSAVYLCASSLGTSAPYNEQFFGPGTRLTVL.

V usage is TRBV6-1 and J usage is TRBJ2-1; D not certain. From germline, CDR1 is MNHNS and CDR2 SASEGT. Trimming stripped 7 bases from V and 5 bases from J, with 6 bases between. There are 11 residues in the CDR3. In DNA form, the CDR3 reads TGTGCCAGCAATAAGAACAATGAGCAGTTCTTC. This codes for CASNKNNEQFF.

This clonotype showed up many times. The V call is TRBV10-3, the J call TRBJ2-3, with D perhaps matching TRBD2 (5 bases). Germline CDR1 is ENHRY and CDR2 is SYGVKD. Trimming left V 8 bases short and J 2 bases short, with 8 bases between. There are 12 residues in the CDR3. The CDR3 spells CAIGRDTDTQYF. The CDR3 nucleotides read TGTGCCATCGGACGGGACACAGATACGCAGTATTTT.

This clonotype turned up a few times. The chain employs TRBV15 and TRBJ2-5; D is perhaps TRBD1 (5 bases). The V end lost 1 base, the J end lost 7 bases, and 13 bases lay between the germline ends. CDR1 LNHNV and CDR2 YYDKDF come from the germline V gene (reference sequence). This CDR3 has 14 residues. The CDR3 nucleotides are TGTGCCACCAGCAGAGTTGGGGCGGTTGCGACCCAGTACTTC. Residues: CATSRVGAVATQYF.

This sequence joins TRBV20-1 and TRBJ2-1; 8 bases map to TRBD2. The CDR3 runs 15 residues. Germline trimming cut 7 bases from V and 8 bases from J; bases unmatched to any gene: 16. Germline V gene data show CDR1 as DFQATT and CDR2 as SNEGSKA (reference sequence). The CDR3, as DNA: TGCAGTGTTCCGGGGGGACTAGTCGGAATCCATGAGCAGTTCTTC. This gives the protein CSVPGGLVGIHEQFF.

This clonotype showed up many times. The CDR3 DNA follows: TGTGCCAGCAGCTTACCTAGGACAGGGGGCAAGGGTGGCTACACCTTC. The encoded protein is CASSLPRTGGKGGYTF. The chain is built from TRBV11-2 and TRBJ1-2; the match to TRBD1 covers 11 bases. Germline values: CDR1 SGHAT, CDR2 FQNNGV. This CDR3 has 16 residues. Losses at the gene ends were 2 bases for V and 7 bases for J; bases not matched to a gene: 9. The variable domain in full, with the rest retrieved from reference TRBV11-2 and TRBJ1-2, is EAGVAQSPRYKIIEKRQSVAFWCNPISGHATLYWYQQILGQGPKLLIQFQNNGVVDDSQLPKDRFSAERLKGVDSTLKIQPAKLEDSAVYLCASSLPRTGGKGGYTFGSGTRLTVV.

V gene TRBV10-3 combines with J gene TRBJ2-3; D uncertain. The germline V gene encodes CDR1 ENHRY and CDR2 SYGVKD. Trimming pared 4 bases from V and 3 bases from J, leaving 11 bases between. The length of the CDR3 is 14 residues. The CDR3 is CAISVDPGTDTQYF. As DNA, the CDR3 is TGTGCCATCAGTGTCGACCCCGGGACAGATACGCAGTATTTT.

This clonotype was recorded a few times. This sequence joins TRBV24-1 and TRBJ2-2, with D uncertain. Deletions cut 4 bases from V and 8 bases from J, with 7 bases between. In germline, CDR1 is KGHDR, CDR2 SFDVKD. The CDR3 sequence is 12 residues long. The CDR3 sequence is CATSEFRGELFF. CDR3 nucleotides: TGTGCCACCAGTGAATTTAGGGGGGAGCTGTTTTTT.

This clonotype was seen many times. V usage is TRBV13 and J usage is TRBJ1-2; possible D gene TRBD1, 5 bases. V was pared by 3 bases and J by 3 bases, with 8 bases between. The germline V gene encodes CDR1 PRHDT and CDR2 FYEKMQ (reference sequence). This CDR3 region has 13 residues. The CDR3 is CASSFSGDYGYTF. DNA of the CDR3: TGTGCCAGCAGCTTCTCGGGGGACTATGGCTACACCTTC.

The V and J genes are TRBV6-1 and TRBJ1-2; no firm D call. The germline V and J ends were trimmed by 6 bases and 8 bases, with 16 bases remaining between them. This CDR3 is built from 13 residues. Germline assignment: CDR1 MNHNS and CDR2 SASEGT. CDR3 DNA: TGTGCCAGCAGCCCCCCCGGGGAGCGCGGCTACACCTTC. The encoded protein is CASSPPGERGYTF.

Many counts were recorded for this clonotype. The CDR3 DNA is TGTGCCAGCAGTTCCCCTCTAATCGAGCAGTACTTC. This gives the protein CASSSPLIEQYF. The chain employs TRBV28 and TRBJ2-7; D remains ambiguous. V lost 4 bases to trimming and J lost 6 bases, with 10 bases between them. The V gene's germline CDR1 is MDHEN and CDR2 SYDVKM. The CDR3 totals 12 residues.

This clonotype occurred a few times. The chain employs TRBV7-2 and TRBJ2-1; D may match TRBD1 or TRBD2 (5 bases each). Trimming cost V 5 bases and J 10 bases, with 21 bases left between them. Germline lookup yields CDR1 SGHTA and CDR2 FQGNSA. This CDR3 is built from 15 residues. The CDR3 reads CASSLTAKPRGEQFF. The CDR3 nucleotides are TGTGCCAGCAGCCTGACAGCCAAACCAAGAGGGGAGCAGTTCTTC.

This clonotype was recorded at least ten times. This chain links TRBV28 with TRBJ2-1, with 7 positions matching TRBD1. The V and J ends lost 5 bases and 8 bases, in that order; junction bases with no gene match: 9. CDR3 length equals 14 residues. CDR1 and CDR2 from the germline V gene are MDHEN and SYDVKM. CDR3 in amino acids: CASSHPMTGHEQFF. As DNA, the CDR3 is TGTGCCAGCAGTCATCCCATGACAGGGCATGAGCAGTTCTTC.

The chain uses TRBV9 and TRBJ2-5; 7 nucleotides line up with TRBD2. Germline V gives CDR1 SGDLS, CDR2 YYNGEE. V gave up 1 base and J gave up 1 base; unmatched junction bases: 7. This CDR3 spans 16 amino acids. The CDR3 DNA sequence: TGTGCCAGCAGCGTACACGCAGCGGGGATCCAAGAGACCCAGTACTTC. Translated, it gives CASSVHAAGIQETQYF.

This clonotype showed up just a few times. The chain has TRBV5-4 and TRBJ2-5; maybe TRBD2 (5 bases). Trimming took 0 bases from V and 0 from J, leaving 12 bases between them. CDR3 length: 16 amino acids. CDR1 is SGHNT and CDR2 is YYREEE in the germline V gene (reference sequence). The CDR3: CASSLGRAKYQETQYF. Here the CDR3 DNA reads TGTGCCAGCAGCTTGGGGCGGGCTAAGTACCAAGAGACCCAGTACTTC.